The 6 T cell receptor beta chains presented below share a single source sample, sequenced in a study of monozygotic twins with inflammatory bowel disease. TCRdb reprocessed the 5' RACE reads, keeping one entry per CDR3 protein, no DNA. Recorded here are 40,000 to 45,000 distinct CDR3 sequences; the top ten clones represent 5% to 6%. Sequenced material: blood. The receptors were sampled from a human donor with ulcerative colitis or Crohn's disease, or a healthy co-twin of an affected twin (not recorded which).

The chain has TRBV20-1 and TRBJ1-1; the TCRdb D gene call, TRBD1, has no DNA to confirm it. This CDR3 contains 15 residues. CDR1 and CDR2 from the germline V gene are DFQATT and SNEGSKA (reference sequence). The CDR3 region is CSAMRTGTLNTEAFF.

The genes are TRBV15 and TRBJ2-3; the D gene TCRdb calls, TRBD2, cannot be checked with no DNA. Looked up from germline, CDR1 is LNHNV and CDR2 is YYDKDF (reference sequence). CDR3 length equals 15 residues. The CDR3 protein is CATSRDRLAGVTQYF.

V gene TRBV2 combines with J gene TRBJ1-4; the TCRdb D gene call, TRBD1, has no DNA to confirm it. The CDR3 has 15 residues. The germline gives CDR1 SNHLY, CDR2 FYNNEI. The CDR3 protein is CASSANRGTNEKLFF.

CDR3 amino acids: CASSPLVAEKLFF. The chain couples TRBV7-2 to TRBJ1-4. The CDR3 runs 13 residues. Germline CDR1 and CDR2: SGHTA and FQGNSA.

The chain couples TRBV20-1 to TRBJ2-1; TCRdb outputs TRBD1, but without DNA this stays unchecked. Per the germline V gene, CDR1 is DFQATT and CDR2 is SNEGSKA (reference sequence). The CDR3 is 17 residues long. The chain's CDR3 is CSARGPGTGSSYNEQFF.

This chain links TRBV20-1 with TRBJ1-1; TCRdb lists TRBD1, though no DNA is available to test this call. Germline CDR1 DFQATT, CDR2 SNEGSKA (reference sequence). The CDR3 totals 13 residues. CDR3 protein: CSAWTGAETEAFF.